These T cell receptor beta chains were read from a single sample in a study of a mutant IDH1 vaccine in newly diagnosed glioma. The antigens of these receptors remain unknown. The repertoire was sequenced with immunoSEQ multiplex PCR; TCRdb's copy has only in-frame clones and lacks some. The top ten hold more than 1.5% of the sample, which has 50,000 to 70,000 clones, less than 90% seen once. The sequencing used PBMCs, collected from a glioma patient whose treatment included an IDH1 peptide vaccine. These receptor sequences come from a man aged 40-49 years with glioma. CDR3s include the opening cysteine and the closing phenylalanine or tryptophan. Fields, in order: J gene, clone size, V gene, D gene, CDR3 protein, CDR3 DNA. The D gene is left open where the match is weak. Expanded clones are given a class, and other clones once, few, many or no size at all.

TRBJ1-5,.,TRBV5-6,TRBD1,CASSLWDRYNQPQHF,TGTGCCAGCAGCTTGTGGGACAGATACAATCAGCCCCAGCATTTT
TRBJ2-3,.,TRBV19,TRBD1,CASSPGLDRESTDTQYF,TGTGCCAGTAGTCCTGGTCTGGACAGGGAGTCCACAGATACGCAGTATTTT
TRBJ2-7,.,TRBV6-1,TRBD2,CASSEGGRVAGLYEQYF,TGTGCCAGCAGTGAAGGCGGCCGGGTAGCGGGGTTATACGAGCAGTACTTC
TRBJ2-1,.,TRBV4-2,.,CASSPRGSGAYNEQFF,TGTGCCAGCAGCCCTCGCGGTAGCGGCGCCTACAATGAGCAGTTCTTC
TRBJ2-1,.,TRBV4-3,.,CASSRGTQTYNEQFF,TGCGCCAGCAGCCGCGGGACGCAGACCTACAATGAGCAGTTCTTC
TRBJ2-7,.,TRBV27,.,CASSFLGEQYF,TGTGCCAGCAGTTTCCTCGGGGAGCAGTACTTC
TRBJ2-5,few,TRBV19,TRBD2,CAVGTSGSKTQYF,TGTGCCGTTGGGACTAGCGGGAGTAAAACCCAGTACTTC
TRBJ1-5,.,TRBV19,.,CASSGGPNQPQHF,TGTGCCAGTAGTGGGGGGCCCAATCAGCCCCAGCATTTT
TRBJ1-2,.,TRBV19,TRBD1,CASSMGTEIYGYTF,TGTGCCAGTAGTATGGGGACAGAAATCTATGGCTACACCTTC
TRBJ1-5,.,TRBV29-1,.,CSARTGNQPQHF,TGCAGCGCACGGACGGGCAATCAGCCCCAGCATTTT
TRBJ1-1,.,TRBV10-3,TRBD1,CAISDPGGARTEAFF,TGTGCCATCAGTGATCCAGGGGGCGCACGGACTGAAGCTTTCTTT
TRBJ1-1,.,TRBV7-3,.,CASSQGPQGLTEAFF,TGTGCCAGCAGCCAGGGGCCTCAGGGACTCACTGAAGCTTTCTTT
TRBJ1-1,once,TRBV23-1,.,CASSQSVWSWTAFF,TGCGCCAGCAGTCAATCGGTCTGGTCATGGACGGCTTTCTTT
TRBJ2-5,once,TRBV29-1,.,CSVVVETQYF,TGCAGCGTTGTAGTGGAGACCCAGTACTTC
TRBJ2-7,.,TRBV4-1,.,CASSQDYGMGYEQYF,TGCGCCAGCAGCCAAGATTACGGTATGGGCTACGAGCAGTACTTC
TRBJ1-1,once,TRBV7-2,.,CASSSRLNTEAFF,TGTGCCAGCAGCTCACGACTGAACACTGAAGCTTTCTTT
TRBJ1-2,.,TRBV2,TRBD1,CASSLQGGDYGYTF,TGTGCCAGCAGTTTGCAGGGGGGGGACTATGGCTACACCTTC
TRBJ2-2,.,TRBV7-8,TRBD2,CASSLVFGLGSTGELFF,TGTGCCAGCAGCTTAGTTTTTGGACTAGGGAGCACCGGGGAGCTGTTTTTT
TRBJ1-1,.,TRBV7-9,.,CASRPVFGGRNTEAFF,TGTGCCAGCAGGCCTGTTTTTGGGGGCAGGAACACTGAAGCTTTCTTT
TRBJ1-1,.,TRBV27,.,CASSLLGMNTEAFF,TGTGCCAGCAGTTTATTGGGGATGAACACTGAAGCTTTCTTT
TRBJ2-1,.,TRBV25-1,.,CASSDTNWVNEQFF,TGTGCCAGCAGTGATACGAATTGGGTCAATGAGCAGTTCTTC
TRBJ2-7,.,TRBV5-1,.,CASSSGTTDEQYF,TGCGCCAGCAGCTCCGGGACGACCGACGAGCAGTACTTC
TRBJ2-1,.,TRBV29-1,.,CSVDFDISDEQFF,TGCAGCGTTGATTTCGATATCTCTGATGAGCAGTTCTTC
TRBJ1-1,.,TRBV5-1,.,CASSFEGTRTEAFF,TGCGCCAGCAGCTTTGAAGGGACAAGGACTGAAGCTTTCTTT
TRBJ2-6,.,TRBV7-9,.,CASSAWTERGANVLTF,TGTGCCAGCAGCGCCTGGACAGAGAGGGGGGCCAACGTCCTGACTTTC
TRBJ2-7,few,TRBV5-1,TRBD1,CASSPDTGTGTNEQYF,TGCGCCAGCAGCCCCGACACCGGGACAGGGACGAACGAGCAGTACTTC
TRBJ1-5,.,TRBV21-1,.,CASSSRGEEGGQPQHF,TGTGCCAGCAGCTCCCGTGGGGAGGAGGGAGGTCAGCCCCAGCATTTT
TRBJ2-1,.,TRBV19,TRBD2,CASSISAGGWREQFF,TGTGCCAGTAGTATTTCTGCGGGAGGTTGGCGGGAGCAGTTCTTC
TRBJ2-1,.,TRBV7-2,.,CASSLVENRNNEQFF,TGTGCCAGCAGCTTAGTTGAAAACCGAAACAATGAGCAGTTCTTC
TRBJ2-7,.,TRBV4-2,.,CASMGLGGAYEQYF,TGTGCCAGCATGGGGCTGGGGGGAGCCTACGAGCAGTACTTC
TRBJ2-3,.,TRBV7-3,.,CASSSDKAGTQYF,TGTGCCAGCAGCTCCGACAAGGCAGGGACGCAGTATTTT
TRBJ2-5,.,TRBV19,.,CASSIGSNRHQETQYF,TGTGCCAGTAGTATAGGTAGTAACAGGCACCAAGAGACCCAGTACTTC
TRBJ2-2,.,TRBV19,.,CASSPRRGGGTGGELFF,TGTGCCAGTAGCCCTCGGAGGGGGGGAGGGACCGGCGGGGAGCTGTTTTTT
TRBJ2-7,.,TRBV28,TRBD2,CASSLTWTRTYEQYF,TGTGCCAGCAGTTTGACGTGGACTAGAACCTACGAGCAGTACTTC
TRBJ2-7,.,TRBV27,.,CASSLGRVLYEQYF,TGTGCCAGCAGTTTAGGAAGGGTTCTCTACGAGCAGTACTTC
TRBJ1-5,.,TRBV7-2,TRBD1,CASSLKGQGGGQPQHF,TGTGCCAGCAGCCTAAAAGGACAGGGGGGGGGTCAGCCCCAGCATTTT
TRBJ1-2,.,TRBV14,TRBD1,CASSQAHRGGYYTF,TGTGCCAGCAGCCAGGCTCACAGGGGAGGTTACTACACCTTC
TRBJ1-1,.,TRBV5-1,.,CASNDGGLTEAFF,TGCGCCAGCAACGACGGGGGGCTGACTGAAGCTTTCTTT
TRBJ2-3,.,TRBV6-7,.,CASSYSDNASSSTDTQYF,TGTGCCAGCAGTTACTCTGATAACGCCTCATCTAGCACAGATACGCAGTATTTT
TRBJ2-1,.,TRBV7-3,.,CASSPMGRRDEQFF,TGTGCCAGCAGCCCAATGGGTAGGCGGGATGAGCAGTTCTTC
TRBJ1-3,few,TRBV4-2,TRBD1,CASSQGQGTSGNTIYF,TGTGCCAGCAGCCAGGGACAGGGAACCTCTGGAAACACCATATATTTT
TRBJ2-7,.,TRBV19,.,CASSVTGTGVYEQYF,TGTGCCAGTAGTGTAACCGGGACGGGAGTCTACGAGCAGTACTTC
TRBJ1-1,.,TRBV18,TRBD1,CASSPVPGQGAEAFF,TGTGCCAGCTCACCCGTCCCCGGACAGGGCGCTGAAGCTTTCTTT
TRBJ2-5,.,TRBV6-1,TRBD1,CASRRDRAQETQYF,TGTGCCAGCAGGAGGGACAGGGCACAAGAGACCCAGTACTTC
TRBJ2-7,.,TRBV7-8,TRBD1,CATDLGGDEQYF,TGTGCCACCGATCTAGGGGGCGACGAGCAGTACTTC
TRBJ2-7,.,TRBV13,.,CASSTRGGTAYEQYF,TGTGCCAGCAGCACCAGGGGGGGGACAGCCTACGAGCAGTACTTC
TRBJ2-7,once,TRBV10-3,.,CAISHRENYEQYF,TGTGCCATCAGTCACAGGGAAAACTACGAGCAGTACTTC
TRBJ1-5,.,TRBV6-5,.,CASSPGAQGQPQHF,TGTGCCAGCAGCCCGGGGGCTCAGGGTCAGCCCCAGCATTTT
TRBJ2-5,.,TRBV5-4,TRBD2,CAVRLAGGPETQYF,TGTGCCGTCCGACTAGCGGGAGGGCCGGAGACCCAGTACTTC
TRBJ1-1,.,TRBV18,TRBD1,CASSDRQGGTEAFF,TGTGCCAGCTCAGATCGACAGGGAGGGACTGAAGCTTTCTTT
TRBJ2-7,.,TRBV28,.,CAFSGTLGNEQYF,TGTGCCTTCAGCGGTACCCTGGGGAACGAGCAGTACTTC
TRBJ2-5,.,TRBV18,.,CASSPQGGPLQETQYF,TGTGCCAGCTCACCCCAGGGAGGCCCCCTCCAGGAGACCCAGTACTTC
TRBJ1-3,few,TRBV27,.,CASSSQDSGNTIYF,TGTGCCAGCAGTTCCCAGGACTCTGGAAACACCATATATTTT
TRBJ1-1,.,TRBV6-5,.,CASRLGWTNTEAFF,TGTGCCAGTAGATTAGGGTGGACGAACACTGAAGCTTTCTTT